This section outlines one T cell receptor (beta chain) sequence together with its context. Living in about two dozen US areas, the participants were between roughly 18 and 90 years of age. Each exposed participant met a COVID-19 case in the 2 weeks preceding study entry. Sequencing was performed with immunoSEQ multiplex PCR; in TCRdb, only in-frame clones are kept and a portion is missing. Among 200,000 to 250,000 clones, around 90% were seen once, and the ten largest hold approximately 15%. This specimen comes from a study of blood T cell repertoires in COVID-19. Study in general: PBMCs, B-cell-depleted T cells, or T cells provided the cDNA or gDNA that made up the material.

The V end lost 8 bases, the J end lost 3 bases, and 13 bases lay between the germline ends. The CDR3 is made up of 13 amino acids. CDR1 is SNHLY, CDR2 FYNNEI, per germline. This TCR was recovered from a man younger than 40 who had been exposed to COVID-19. The sequenced sample was PBMCs or T cells enriched from blood (not recorded which). The chain combines TRBV2 with TRBJ2-5; tentatively, D is TRBD1 (5 bases). CDR3 sequence reads: CASSPGHEETQYF. For the CDR3, the DNA is TGTGCCAGCTCCCCAGGACATGAAGAGACCCAGTACTTC.